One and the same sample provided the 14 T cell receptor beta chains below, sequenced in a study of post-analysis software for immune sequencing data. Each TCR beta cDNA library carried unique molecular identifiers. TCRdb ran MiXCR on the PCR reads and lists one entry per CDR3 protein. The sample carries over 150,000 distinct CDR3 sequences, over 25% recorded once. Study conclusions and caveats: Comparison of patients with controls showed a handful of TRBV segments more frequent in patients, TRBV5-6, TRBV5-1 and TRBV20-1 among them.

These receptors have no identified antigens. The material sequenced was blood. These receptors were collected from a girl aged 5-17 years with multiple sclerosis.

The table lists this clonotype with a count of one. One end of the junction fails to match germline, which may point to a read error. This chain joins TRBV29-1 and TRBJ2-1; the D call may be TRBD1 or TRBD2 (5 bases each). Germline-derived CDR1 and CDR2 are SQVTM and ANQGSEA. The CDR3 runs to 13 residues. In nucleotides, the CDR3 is TGCAGCGTTGAACTAACTTGGGGGAATGAGCTGTTATTC. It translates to CSVELTWGNELLF.

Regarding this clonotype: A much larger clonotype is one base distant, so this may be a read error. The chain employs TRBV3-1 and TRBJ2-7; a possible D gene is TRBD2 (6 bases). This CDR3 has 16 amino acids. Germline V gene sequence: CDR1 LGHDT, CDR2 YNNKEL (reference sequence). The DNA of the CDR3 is TGTGCCAGCAGCCAACTCAAGGACTACCCCTCCCACGAGCAGTACTTC. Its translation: CASSQLKDYPSHEQYF.

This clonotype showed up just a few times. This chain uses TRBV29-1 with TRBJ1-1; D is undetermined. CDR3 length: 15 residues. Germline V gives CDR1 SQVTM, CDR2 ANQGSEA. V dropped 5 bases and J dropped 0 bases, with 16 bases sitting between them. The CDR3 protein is CSVFGPGLMNTEAFF. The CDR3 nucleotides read TGCAGCGTTTTCGGTCCCGGCCTCATGAACACTGAAGCTTTCTTT.

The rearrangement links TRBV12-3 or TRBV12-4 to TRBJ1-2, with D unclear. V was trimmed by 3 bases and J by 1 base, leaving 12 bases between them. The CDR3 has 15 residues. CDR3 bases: TGTGCCAGCAGTTTGGAGAGGCCCGGTAACTATGGCTACACCTTC. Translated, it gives CASSLERPGNYGYTF.

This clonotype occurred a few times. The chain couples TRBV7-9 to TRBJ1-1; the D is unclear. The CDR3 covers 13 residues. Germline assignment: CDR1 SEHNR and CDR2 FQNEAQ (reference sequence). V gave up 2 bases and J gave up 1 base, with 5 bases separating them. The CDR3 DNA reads TGTGCCAGCAGCTTATTCCAGAACACTGAAGCTTTCTTT. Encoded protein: CASSLFQNTEAFF. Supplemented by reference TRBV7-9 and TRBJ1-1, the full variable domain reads DTGVSQNPRHKITKRGQNVTFRCDPISEHNRLYWYRQTLGQGPEFLTYFQNEAQLEKSRLLSDRFSAERPKGSFSTLEIQRTEQGDSAMYLCASSLFQNTEAFFGQGTRLTVV.

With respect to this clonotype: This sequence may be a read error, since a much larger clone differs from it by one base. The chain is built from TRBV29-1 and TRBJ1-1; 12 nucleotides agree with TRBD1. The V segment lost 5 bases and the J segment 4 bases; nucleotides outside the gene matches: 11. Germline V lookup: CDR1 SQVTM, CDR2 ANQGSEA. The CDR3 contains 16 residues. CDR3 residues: CSVMKGDRGPFTEAFF. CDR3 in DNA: TGCAGCGTTATGAAGGGGGACAGGGGGCCTTTCACTGAAGCTTTCTTT.

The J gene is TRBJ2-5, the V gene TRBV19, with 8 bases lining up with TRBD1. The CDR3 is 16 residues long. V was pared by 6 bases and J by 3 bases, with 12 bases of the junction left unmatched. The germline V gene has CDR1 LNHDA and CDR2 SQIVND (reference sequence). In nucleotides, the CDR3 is TGTGCCAGTAGCCGGACAGGGTCAGTGGACGAAGAGACCCAGTACTTC. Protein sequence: CASSRTGSVDEETQYF. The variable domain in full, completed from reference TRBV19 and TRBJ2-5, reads DGGITQSPKYLFRKEGQNVTLSCEQNLNHDAMYWYRQDPGQGLRLIYYSQIVNDFQKGDIAEGYSVSREKKESFPLTVTSAQKNPTAFYLCASSRTGSVDEETQYFGPGTRLLVL.

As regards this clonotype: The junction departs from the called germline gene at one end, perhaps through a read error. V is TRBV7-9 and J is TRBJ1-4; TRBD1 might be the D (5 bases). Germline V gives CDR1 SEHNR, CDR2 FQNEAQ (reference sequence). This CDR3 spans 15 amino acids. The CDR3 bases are TGTGCCAACAGCGGAGGGGCTGCGACGAATGAAAAACTGTTTTTT. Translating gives CANSGGAATNEKLFF.

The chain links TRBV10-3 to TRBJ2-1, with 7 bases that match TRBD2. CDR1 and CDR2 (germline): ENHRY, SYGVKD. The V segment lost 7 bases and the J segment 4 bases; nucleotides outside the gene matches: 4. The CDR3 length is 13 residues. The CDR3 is CAITSGQYNEQFF. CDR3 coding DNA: TGTGCCATCACTAGCGGCCAGTACAATGAGCAGTTCTTC.

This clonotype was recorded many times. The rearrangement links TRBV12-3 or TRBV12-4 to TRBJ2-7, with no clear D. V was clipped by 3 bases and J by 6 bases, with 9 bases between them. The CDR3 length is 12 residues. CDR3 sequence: CASSLSRFEQYF. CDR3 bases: TGTGCCAGCAGTTTGTCCCGGTTCGAGCAGTACTTC.

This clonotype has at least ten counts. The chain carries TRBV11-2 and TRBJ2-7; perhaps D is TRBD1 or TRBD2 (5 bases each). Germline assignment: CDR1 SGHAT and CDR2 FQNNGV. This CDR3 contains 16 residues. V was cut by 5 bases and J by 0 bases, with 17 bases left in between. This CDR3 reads CASSRDEWQASYEQYF. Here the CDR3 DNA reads TGTGCCAGCAGCCGGGACGAATGGCAGGCCTCCTACGAGCAGTACTTC.

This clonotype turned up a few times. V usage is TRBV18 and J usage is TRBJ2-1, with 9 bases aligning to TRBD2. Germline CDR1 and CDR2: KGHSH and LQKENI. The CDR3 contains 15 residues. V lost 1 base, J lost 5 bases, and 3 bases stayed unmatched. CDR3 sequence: CASSPLAGDDNEQFF. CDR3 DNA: TGTGCCAGCTCACCACTAGCGGGAGACGACAATGAGCAGTTCTTC.

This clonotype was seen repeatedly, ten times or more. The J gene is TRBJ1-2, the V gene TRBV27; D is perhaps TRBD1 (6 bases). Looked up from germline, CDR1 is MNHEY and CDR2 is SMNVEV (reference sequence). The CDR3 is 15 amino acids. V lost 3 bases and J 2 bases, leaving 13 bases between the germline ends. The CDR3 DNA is TGTGCCAGCAGTTTGGAAGGGGGACGGAACTATGGCTACACCTTC. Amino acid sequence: CASSLEGGRNYGYTF.

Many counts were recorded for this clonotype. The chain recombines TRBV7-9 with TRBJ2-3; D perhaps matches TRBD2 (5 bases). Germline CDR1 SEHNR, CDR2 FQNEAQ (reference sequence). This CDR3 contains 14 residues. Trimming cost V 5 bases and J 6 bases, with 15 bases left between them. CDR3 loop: CASSPPTGMDTQYF. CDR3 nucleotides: TGTGCCAGCAGCCCCCCCACCGGGATGGATACGCAGTATTTT.